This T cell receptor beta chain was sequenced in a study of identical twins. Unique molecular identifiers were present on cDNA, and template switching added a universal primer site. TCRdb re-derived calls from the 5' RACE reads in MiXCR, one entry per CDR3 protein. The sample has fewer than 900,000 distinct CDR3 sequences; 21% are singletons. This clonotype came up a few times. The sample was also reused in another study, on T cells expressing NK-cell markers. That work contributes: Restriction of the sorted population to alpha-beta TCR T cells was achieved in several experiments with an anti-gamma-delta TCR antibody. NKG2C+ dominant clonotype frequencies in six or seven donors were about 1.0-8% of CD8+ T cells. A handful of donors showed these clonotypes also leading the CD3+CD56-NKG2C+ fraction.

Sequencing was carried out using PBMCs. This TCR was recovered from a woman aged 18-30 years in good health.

The CDR3 is CASSWGGLRGENEQFF. CDR3 sequence (DNA): TGTGCCAGCAGCTGGGGGGGTCTAAGGGGCGAAAATGAGCAGTTCTTC. The V and J genes are TRBV7-8 and TRBJ2-1; 7 bases are shared with TRBD2. V shed 4 bases and J 7 bases; nucleotides not matched to a gene: 13. CDR3 length: 16 amino acids. Germline values: CDR1 SGHVS, CDR2 FQNEAQ. Supplemented by reference TRBV7-8 and TRBJ2-1, the full variable domain reads GAGVSQSPRYKVAKRGQDVALRCDPISGHVSLFWYQQALGQGPEFLTYFQNEAQLDKSGLPSDRFFAERPEGSVSTLKIQRTQQEDSAVYLCASSWGGLRGENEQFFGPGTRLTVL.